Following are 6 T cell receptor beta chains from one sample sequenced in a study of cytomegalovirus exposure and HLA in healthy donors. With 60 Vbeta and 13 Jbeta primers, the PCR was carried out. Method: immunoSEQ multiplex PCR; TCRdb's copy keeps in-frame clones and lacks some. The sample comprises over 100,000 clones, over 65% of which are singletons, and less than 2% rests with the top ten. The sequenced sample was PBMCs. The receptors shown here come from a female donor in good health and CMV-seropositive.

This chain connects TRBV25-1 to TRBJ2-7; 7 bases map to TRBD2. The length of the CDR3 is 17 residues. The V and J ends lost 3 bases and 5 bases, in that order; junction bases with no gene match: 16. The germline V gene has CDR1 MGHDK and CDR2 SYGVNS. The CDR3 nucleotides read TGTGCCAGCAGTGACAGACCGGGAGGACGGGAGAGCAACGAGCAGTACTTC. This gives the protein CASSDRPGGRESNEQYF.

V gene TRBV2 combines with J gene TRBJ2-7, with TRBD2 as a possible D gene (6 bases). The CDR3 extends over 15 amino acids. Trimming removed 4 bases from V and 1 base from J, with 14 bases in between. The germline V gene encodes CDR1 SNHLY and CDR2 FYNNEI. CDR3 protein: CASSVTRDFSYEQYF. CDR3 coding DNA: TGTGCCAGCAGTGTGACACGGGACTTTTCCTACGAGCAGTACTTC. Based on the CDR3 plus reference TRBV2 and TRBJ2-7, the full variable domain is EPEVTQTPSHQVTQMGQEVILRCVPISNHLYFYWYRQILGQKVEFLVSFYNNEISEKSEIFDDQFSVERPDGSNFTLKIRSTKLEDSAMYFCASSVTRDFSYEQYFGPGTRLTVT.

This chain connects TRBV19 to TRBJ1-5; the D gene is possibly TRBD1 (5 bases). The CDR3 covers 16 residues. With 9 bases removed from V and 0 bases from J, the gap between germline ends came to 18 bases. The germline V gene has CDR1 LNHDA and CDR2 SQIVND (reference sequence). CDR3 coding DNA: TGTGCCAGCACATTGGGGCTAGGCGATAGCAATCAGCCCCAGCATTTT. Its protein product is CASTLGLGDSNQPQHF.

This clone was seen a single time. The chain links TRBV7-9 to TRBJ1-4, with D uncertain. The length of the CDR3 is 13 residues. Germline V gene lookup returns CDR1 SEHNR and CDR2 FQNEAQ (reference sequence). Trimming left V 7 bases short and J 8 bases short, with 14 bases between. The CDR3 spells CASIGKGTEKLFF. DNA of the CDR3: TGTGCCAGCATCGGGAAGGGAACCGAAAAACTGTTTTTT.

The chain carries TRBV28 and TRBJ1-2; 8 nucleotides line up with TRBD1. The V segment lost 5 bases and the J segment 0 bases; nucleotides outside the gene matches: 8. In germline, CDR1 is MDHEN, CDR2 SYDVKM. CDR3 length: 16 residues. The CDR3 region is CASSITGTGTNYGYTF. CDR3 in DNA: TGTGCCAGCAGTATCACAGGGACAGGTACTAACTATGGCTACACCTTC.

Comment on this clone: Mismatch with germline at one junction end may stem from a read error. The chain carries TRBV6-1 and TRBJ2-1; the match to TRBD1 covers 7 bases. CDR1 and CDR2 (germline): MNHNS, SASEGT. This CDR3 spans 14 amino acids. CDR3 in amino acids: CATTGTATYSEQFF. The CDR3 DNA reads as TGTGCCACCACCGGGACAGCAACCTACAGTGAGCAGTTCTTC.